This T cell receptor beta chain was sequenced during a study of CD8+CD57+ T cells in acquired aplastic anemia. Study details: When averaged, DNA from sorted CD4+ and CD8+ cells came to about 3 ug. Whole-study findings and limits: A set of about 28 CD8+ CDR3 sequences was shared between patients and controls, and these sequences appeared highly expressed in patients.

The use of genomic DNA as template underpinned the TCR beta VDJ and CDR3 profiling. From the reads, TCRdb called clonotypes with MiXCR, one entry per CDR3 protein. In the table there are some 170,000 distinct CDR3 sequences, approximately 40% of which are singletons. This CDR3 has 14 amino acids. Germline V gene lookup returns CDR1 SNHLY and CDR2 FYNNEI. V was trimmed by 6 bases and J by 2 bases, leaving 14 bases between them. A word on this clonotype: Its antigen is as yet unknown.

The source of this sequence is a human donor in good health. Sequencing used sorted CD4+, CD8+, or CD8+CD57+ T cells (not recorded which) from PBMCs. This sequence joins TRBV2 and TRBJ2-7; D remains ambiguous. CDR3 residues: CASSDNGGTYEQYF. CDR3 nucleotides: TGTGCCAGCAGCGACAACGGTGGGACCTACGAGCAGTACTTC.